These T cell receptor beta chains were read from a single sample in a study of T cell repertoires in cytomegalovirus infection. MiXCR was run by TCRdb on the reads, yielding one entry per CDR3 protein. The data show some 170,000 distinct CDR3 sequences, roughly 17% seen once. Material: CD8+ T cells from PBMCs. The receptors here all came from a human donor in good health (CMV status not recorded). Some clones in this sample may be carry-over from other donors' samples. Both conserved end residues are part of each CDR3. A D gene is named only where the DNA matches it firmly. Size values are once, few and many counts, or a class for expanded clones, and some rows have none.

TRBV2	.	few	TRBJ2-7	CASRVRSSYEQYF	TGTGCCAGCAGAGTACGGAGCTCCTACGAGCAGTACTTC
TRBV7-9	TRBD2	.	TRBJ2-3	CASSDLAGTITDTQYF	TGTGCCAGCAGCGATCTAGCCGGGACTATCACAGATACGCAGTATTTT
TRBV20-1	TRBD1	few	TRBJ2-1	CSARYGTGNLEQFF	TGCAGTGCTAGATACGGGACAGGCAATTTGGAGCAGTTCTTC
TRBV6-4	.	.	TRBJ1-1	CASTIRAGNTEAFF	TGTGCCAGCACCATCCGAGCGGGTAACACTGAAGCTTTCTTT
TRBV7-2	.	.	TRBJ2-1	CASSHPTGRRDNEQFF	TGTGCCAGCAGCCACCCGACAGGGAGGAGGGACAATGAGCAGTTCTTC
TRBV27	.	.	TRBJ2-1	CASSLELPSSYNEQFF	TGTGCCAGCAGTTTAGAACTTCCCAGCTCCTACAATGAGCAGTTCTTC
TRBV6-1	.	.	TRBJ1-5	CASSDRDWGEPQHF	TGTGCCAGCAGTGACCGGGACTGGGGGGAGCCCCAGCATTTT
TRBV7-9	TRBD1	few	TRBJ1-1	CASSKQGAGEAFF	TGTGCCAGCAGCAAACAGGGGGCCGGGGAAGCTTTCTTT
TRBV10-2	.	.	TRBJ2-7	CASSEGGEQYF	TGCGCCAGCAGTGAGGGAGGTGAGCAGTACTTC
TRBV10-3	TRBD1	few	TRBJ1-2	CAISAAGTGVQIYGYTF	TGTGCCATCAGTGCGGCCGGGACAGGGGTTCAGATCTATGGCTACACCTTC
TRBV12-3/TRBV12-4	TRBD2	few	TRBJ2-3	CASGLAGPDTQYF	TGTGCCAGTGGACTAGCGGGGCCAGATACGCAGTATTTT
TRBV6-2/TRBV6-3	.	few	TRBJ2-7	CASSGGTVISYEQYF	TGTGCCAGCAGTGGAGGGACAGTGATCTCCTACGAGCAGTACTTC
TRBV29-1	.	.	TRBJ2-1	CSVDDLAVSSYNEQFF	TGCAGCGTTGACGACTTAGCGGTGAGCTCCTACAATGAGCAGTTCTTC
TRBV7-9	TRBD1	few	TRBJ1-2	CASSVTGDRGYTF	TGTGCCAGCAGCGTTACAGGGGATCGAGGCTACACCTTC
TRBV5-1	TRBD2	few	TRBJ2-5	CASSSTSGYQETQYF	TGCGCCAGCAGCTCGACTAGCGGATACCAAGAGACCCAGTACTTC
TRBV7-8	.	few	TRBJ2-5	CASSLAYRQETQYF	TGTGCCAGCAGCTTAGCCTACAGGCAAGAGACCCAGTACTTC
TRBV19	TRBD2	few	TRBJ2-2	CASRPPLAGPANTGELFF	TGTGCCAGTAGGCCCCCTCTAGCGGGGCCCGCGAACACCGGGGAGCTGTTTTTT
TRBV4-3	TRBD1	.	TRBJ2-1	CASSQDRTGKSNEQFF	TGCGCCAGCAGCCAAGATAGGACAGGGAAATCAAATGAGCAGTTCTTC
TRBV7-6	.	few	TRBJ1-1	CASSANLAGEAFF	TGTGCCAGCAGCGCAAATTTAGCAGGGGAAGCTTTCTTT
TRBV7-9	.	.	TRBJ1-5	CASSASTPRDQPQHF	TGTGCCAGCAGCGCCTCGACTCCCCGGGATCAGCCCCAGCATTTT
TRBV24-1	.	few	TRBJ2-2	CATSDLQRSGRTGTGELFF	TGTGCCACCAGTGATTTGCAGAGATCCGGTCGGACGGGGACCGGGGAGCTGTTTTTT
TRBV7-6	.	.	TRBJ2-7	CASSSNPLSYEQYF	TGTGCCAGCAGCTCGAACCCCCTCTCCTACGAGCAGTACTTC
TRBV29-1	.	.	TRBJ1-1	CSVLRTDPEAFF	TGCAGCGTTCTGAGGACAGACCCCGAAGCTTTCTTT
TRBV12-3/TRBV12-4	TRBD1	few	TRBJ2-7	CASSWGQSYEQYF	TGTGCCAGCAGTTGGGGACAGTCCTACGAGCAGTACTTC
TRBV2	TRBD1	few	TRBJ2-3	CASSDRQGHRSTDTQYF	TGTGCCAGCAGTGACAGACAGGGACACCGATCCACAGATACGCAGTATTTT
TRBV6-6	.	few	TRBJ1-2	CASSYSGRLEGNYGYTF	TGTGCCAGCAGTTACTCGGGACGCCTCGAGGGTAACTATGGCTACACCTTC
TRBV6-8	.	.	TRBJ2-7	CASSKTGSEQYF	TGTGCCAGCAGCAAGACAGGCTCCGAGCAGTACTTC
TRBV6-8	.	.	TRBJ2-7	CASSYGTPHSYEQYF	TGTGCCAGCAGTTACGGGACACCCCACTCCTACGAGCAGTACTTC
TRBV28	TRBD1	.	TRBJ1-6	CASSPLSAGGAYSPLHF	TGTGCCAGCAGTCCATTATCGGCAGGGGGCGCTTATTCACCCCTCCACTTT